One sample yielded the 12 T cell receptor beta chains listed below, sequenced in a study of CD8 T cells in Susac syndrome. An input of roughly 0.5 to 1 ug of RNA was subjected to reverse transcription using random hexamers. One entry per CDR3 protein, called by TCRdb with MiXCR from the immunoSEQ multiplex PCR reads. The sample shows some 170,000 distinct CDR3 sequences, about 95% of them seen only once. Sequenced material: CD4+ T cells from PBMCs. These receptors all come from a human donor in good health.

The chain carries TRBV2 and TRBJ1-5; possible D gene TRBD1, 6 bases. V was trimmed by 0 bases and J by 6 bases, leaving 12 bases between them. The CDR3 runs 15 residues. CDR1 is SNHLY, CDR2 FYNNEI, per germline. CDR3 region: CASSEARGAGQPQHF. In DNA, the CDR3 is TGTGCCAGCAGTGAAGCGCGGGGGGCTGGTCAGCCCCAGCATTTT.

V usage is TRBV30 and J usage is TRBJ1-2, with 7 positions matching TRBD1. This CDR3 region has 13 residues. The junction had 6 bases not matched to a gene; V was cut back by 0 bases and J by 8 bases. From germline, CDR1 is GTSNPN and CDR2 SVGIG (reference sequence). The CDR3 DNA reads as TGTGCCTGGAGTGTATCCGGGACAGTCGGCTACACCTTC. Protein: CAWSVSGTVGYTF.

The chain uses TRBV24-1 and TRBJ2-7; TRBD2 is a possible D gene (6 bases). Between the trimmed V and J ends, which lost 4 bases and 1 base, there was a span of 10 bases. The length of the CDR3 is 14 residues. The germline V gene has CDR1 KGHDR and CDR2 SFDVKD. In DNA form, the CDR3 reads TGTGCCACCAGTGAGGGCGGACTATCCTACGAGCAGTACTTC. Its protein is CATSEGGLSYEQYF.

The chain links TRBV7-9 to TRBJ1-2; D remains unclear. V was pared by 2 bases and J by 6 bases, with 16 bases between. This CDR3 spans 15 amino acids. Germline CDR1 is SEHNR and CDR2 is FQNEAQ (reference sequence). The CDR3 loop reads CASSLSLELSDGYTF. Here the CDR3 DNA reads TGTGCCAGCAGCTTATCATTAGAGCTAAGTGATGGCTACACCTTC. The full variable domain, completed using reference TRBV7-9 and TRBJ1-2, is DTGVSQNPRHKITKRGQNVTFRCDPISEHNRLYWYRQTLGQGPEFLTYFQNEAQLEKSRLLSDRFSAERPKGSFSTLEIQRTEQGDSAMYLCASSLSLELSDGYTFGSGTRLTVV.

J is TRBJ2-7 and V is TRBV20-1; possible D gene TRBD2, 6 bases. Germline CDR1 reads DFQATT; CDR2 reads SNEGSKA (reference sequence). This CDR3 has 13 amino acids. V was cut by 6 bases and J by 4 bases, with 16 bases left in between. As DNA, the CDR3 is TGCAGTGCCCCAAGACGGGAGAAATACGAGCAGTACTTC. Protein: CSAPRREKYEQYF.

This clonotype was recorded a few times. V gene TRBV7-9 combines with J gene TRBJ2-6; D is uncertain. V was clipped by 5 bases and J by 1 base, with 6 bases between them. The CDR3 totals 14 residues. CDR1 is SEHNR, CDR2 FQNEAQ, per germline (reference sequence). The DNA of the CDR3 is TGTGCCAGCAGCCCTCAGTCTGGGGCCAACGTCCTGACTTTC. Translated: CASSPQSGANVLTF. Full variable domain (missing parts from reference TRBV7-9 and TRBJ2-6): DTGVSQNPRHKITKRGQNVTFRCDPISEHNRLYWYRQTLGQGPEFLTYFQNEAQLEKSRLLSDRFSAERPKGSFSTLEIQRTEQGDSAMYLCASSPQSGANVLTFGAGSRLTVL.

The chain employs TRBV6-5 and TRBJ2-7; D call uncertain. CDR1 and CDR2 (germline): MNHEY, SVGAGI. CDR3 length: 15 residues. Trimming removed 2 bases at V and 2 bases at J, with 13 bases between. This CDR3 reads CASSYGMGSTYEQYF. CDR3 coding DNA: TGTGCCAGCAGTTACGGTATGGGTTCCACCTACGAGCAGTACTTC.

The chain carries TRBV14 and TRBJ2-1, with D possibly being TRBD2 (5 bases). The CDR3 has 15 residues. Germline V gene lookup returns CDR1 SGHDN and CDR2 FVKESK. Deletions cut 0 bases from V and 9 bases from J, with 15 bases between. CDR3 DNA: TGTGCCAGCAGCCAAGATTTACTAGTCGGTAGTGAGCAGTTCTTC. It codes for CASSQDLLVGSEQFF.

V is TRBV7-9 and J is TRBJ1-2, with a possible D match to TRBD1 (6 bases). Trimming left V 4 bases short and J 4 bases short, with 13 bases between. This CDR3 comprises 14 residues. The germline V gene has CDR1 SEHNR and CDR2 FQNEAQ (reference sequence). CDR3 DNA sequence: TGTGCCAGCAGCTCGCAGACAGGCTCCTATGGCTACACCTTC. It is translated as CASSSQTGSYGYTF.

This rearrangement joins TRBV5-1 to TRBJ1-1; maybe TRBD1 (5 bases). CDR1 SGHRS and CDR2 YFSETQ come from the germline V gene. The CDR3 has 13 amino acids. V dropped 9 bases and J dropped 4 bases, with 16 bases sitting between them. DNA of the CDR3: TGCGCCACTAAGGACATGAGTAGCACTGAAGCTTTCTTT. Amino acids: CATKDMSSTEAFF.

The chain carries TRBV30 and TRBJ2-2; D gene uncertain. V was cut by 4 bases and J by 5 bases, with 11 bases left in between. The CDR3 sequence is 13 residues long. The V gene's germline CDR1 is GTSNPN and CDR2 SVGIG (reference sequence). The CDR3: CAWTQLRTGELFF. The CDR3 coding sequence is TGTGCCTGGACCCAACTTAGGACCGGGGAGCTGTTTTTT.

CDR3 sequence reads: CAWSVGAETQYF. The CDR3 nucleotides read TGTGCCTGGAGTGTTGGAGCCGAGACCCAGTACTTC. The chain employs TRBV30 and TRBJ2-5; D is unresolved. Germline V gives CDR1 GTSNPN, CDR2 SVGIG (reference sequence). The V gene lost 0 bases and the J gene lost 5 bases, with 7 bases spanning the gap. The CDR3 runs to 12 residues.